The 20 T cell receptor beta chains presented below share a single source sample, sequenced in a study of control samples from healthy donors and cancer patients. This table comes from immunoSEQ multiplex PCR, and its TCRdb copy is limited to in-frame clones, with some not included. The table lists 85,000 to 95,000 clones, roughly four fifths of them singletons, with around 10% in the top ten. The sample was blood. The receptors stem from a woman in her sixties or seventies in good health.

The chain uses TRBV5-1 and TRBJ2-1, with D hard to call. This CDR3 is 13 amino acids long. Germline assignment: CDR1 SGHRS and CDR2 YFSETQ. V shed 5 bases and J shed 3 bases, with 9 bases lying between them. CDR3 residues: CASRWESYNEQFF. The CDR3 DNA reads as TGCGCCAGCAGGTGGGAAAGCTACAATGAGCAGTTCTTC. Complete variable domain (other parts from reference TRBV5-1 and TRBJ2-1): KAGVTQTPRYLIKTRGQQVTLSCSPISGHRSVSWYQQTPGQGLQFLFEYFSETQRNKGNFPGRFSGRQFSNSRSEMNVSTLELGDSALYLCASRWESYNEQFFGPGTRLTVL.

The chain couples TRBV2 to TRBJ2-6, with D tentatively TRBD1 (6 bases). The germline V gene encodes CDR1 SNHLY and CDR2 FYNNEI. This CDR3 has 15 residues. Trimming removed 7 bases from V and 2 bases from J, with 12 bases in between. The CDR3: CASNPWGPGANVLTF. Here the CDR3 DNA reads TGTGCCAGCAATCCGTGGGGGCCTGGGGCCAACGTCCTGACTTTC.

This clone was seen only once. The CDR3 sequence is CASSSLGGRNQPQHF. Written as DNA, the CDR3 is TGTGCCAGCTCCTCGTTGGGGGGTCGGAATCAGCCCCAGCATTTT. The chain is built from TRBV18 and TRBJ1-5; a weak D match, TRBD1 (5 bases). This CDR3 is 15 amino acids long. V lost 6 bases to trimming and J lost 4 bases, with 16 bases between them. The germline gives CDR1 KGHSH, CDR2 LQKENI.

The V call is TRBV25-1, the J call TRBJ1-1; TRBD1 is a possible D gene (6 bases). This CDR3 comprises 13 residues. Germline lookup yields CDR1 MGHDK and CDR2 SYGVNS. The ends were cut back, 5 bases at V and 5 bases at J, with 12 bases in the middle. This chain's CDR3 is CASSLGGRTEAFF. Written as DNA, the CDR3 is TGTGCCAGCAGTCTCGGGGGGCGGACTGAAGCTTTCTTT.

In nucleotides, the CDR3 is TGCAGCGTGACGGCCGACTTGAATGAGCAGTTCTTC. Translation: CSVTADLNEQFF. The rearrangement uses TRBV29-1 and TRBJ2-1; D unclear. The CDR3 is 12 residues long. The V gene's germline CDR1 is SQVTM and CDR2 ANQGSEA. Trimming removed 6 bases from V and 7 bases from J, with 13 bases in between.

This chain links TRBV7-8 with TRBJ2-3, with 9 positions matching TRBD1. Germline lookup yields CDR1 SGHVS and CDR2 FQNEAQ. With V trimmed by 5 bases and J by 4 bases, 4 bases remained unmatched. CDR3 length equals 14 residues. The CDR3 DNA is TGTGCCAGCAGCACCCGGACAGGGGCAGATACGCAGTATTTT. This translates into CASSTRTGADTQYF. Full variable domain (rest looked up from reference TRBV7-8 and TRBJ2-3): GAGVSQSPRYKVAKRGQDVALRCDPISGHVSLFWYQQALGQGPEFLTYFQNEAQLDKSGLPSDRFFAERPEGSVSTLKIQRTQQEDSAVYLCASSTRTGADTQYFGPGTRLTVL.

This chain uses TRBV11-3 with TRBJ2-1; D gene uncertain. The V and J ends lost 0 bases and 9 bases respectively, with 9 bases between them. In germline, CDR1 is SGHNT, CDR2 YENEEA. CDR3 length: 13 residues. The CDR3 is CASSLEQHGEQFF. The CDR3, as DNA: TGTGCCAGCAGCTTAGAACAGCACGGTGAGCAGTTCTTC.

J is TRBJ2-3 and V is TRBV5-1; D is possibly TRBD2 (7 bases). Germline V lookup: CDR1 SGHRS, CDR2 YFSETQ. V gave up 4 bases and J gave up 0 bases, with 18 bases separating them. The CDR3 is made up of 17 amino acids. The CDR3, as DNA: TGCGCCAGCAGCCCGGCCGGGGGGCAGGTGAGCACAGATACGCAGTATTTT. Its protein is CASSPAGGQVSTDTQYF.

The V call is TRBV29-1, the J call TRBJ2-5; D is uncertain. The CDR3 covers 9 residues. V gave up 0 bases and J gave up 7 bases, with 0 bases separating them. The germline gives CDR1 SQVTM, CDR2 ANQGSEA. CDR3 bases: TGCAGCGTTGAAGAGACCCAGTACTTC. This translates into CSVEETQYF. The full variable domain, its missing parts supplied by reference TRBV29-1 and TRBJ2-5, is SAVISQKPSRDICQRGTSLTIQCQVDSQVTMMFWYRQQPGQSLTLIATANQGSEATYESGFVIDKFPISRPNLTFSTLTVSNMSPEDSSIYLCSVEETQYFGPGTRLLVL.

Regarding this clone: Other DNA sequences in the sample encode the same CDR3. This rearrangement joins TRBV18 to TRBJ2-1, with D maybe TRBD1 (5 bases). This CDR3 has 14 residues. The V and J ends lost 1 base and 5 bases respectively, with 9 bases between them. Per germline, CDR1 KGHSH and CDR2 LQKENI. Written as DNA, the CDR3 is TGTGCCAGCTCACCACAGGGGCGGAACAATGAGCAGTTCTTC. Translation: CASSPQGRNNEQFF. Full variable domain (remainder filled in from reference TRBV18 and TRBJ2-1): NAGVMQNPRHLVRRRGQEARLRCSPMKGHSHVYWYRQLPEEGLKFMVYLQKENIIDESGMPKERFSAEFPKEGPSILRIQQVVRGDSAAYFCASSPQGRNNEQFFGPGTRLTVL.

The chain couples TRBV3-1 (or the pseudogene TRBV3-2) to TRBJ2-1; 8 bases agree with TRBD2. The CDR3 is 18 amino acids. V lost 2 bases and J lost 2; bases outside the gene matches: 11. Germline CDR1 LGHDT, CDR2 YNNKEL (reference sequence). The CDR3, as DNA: TGTGCCAGCAGCCAACTTCCAGCGGGGGTCCCCCCCTACAATGAGCAGTTCTTC. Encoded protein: CASSQLPAGVPPYNEQFF.

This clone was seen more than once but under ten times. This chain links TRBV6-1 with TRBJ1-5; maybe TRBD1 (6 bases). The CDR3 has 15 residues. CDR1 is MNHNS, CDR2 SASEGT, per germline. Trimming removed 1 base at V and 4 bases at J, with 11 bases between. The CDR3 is CASSEGRTGNQPQHF. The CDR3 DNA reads TGTGCCAGCAGTGAAGGTCGAACAGGGAATCAGCCCCAGCATTTT.

CDR3 residues: CASSSYLGTGGGYEQYF. The CDR3 DNA reads TGTGCCAGCAGTTCTTACCTGGGGACAGGCGGAGGTTACGAGCAGTACTTC. V and J are TRBV6-2 or TRBV6-3 and TRBJ2-7; 8 bases agree with TRBD1. V lost 4 bases, J lost 4 bases, and 15 bases stayed unmatched. The CDR3 is 17 residues long. Germline CDR1 reads MNHEY; CDR2 reads SVGEGT.

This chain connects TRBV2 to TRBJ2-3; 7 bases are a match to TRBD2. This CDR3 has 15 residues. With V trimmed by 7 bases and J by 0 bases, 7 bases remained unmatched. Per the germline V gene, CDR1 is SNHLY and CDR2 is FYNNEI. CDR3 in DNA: TGTGCCAGCACCGCGTACGGGGGGAGCACAGATACGCAGTATTTT. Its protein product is CASTAYGGSTDTQYF.

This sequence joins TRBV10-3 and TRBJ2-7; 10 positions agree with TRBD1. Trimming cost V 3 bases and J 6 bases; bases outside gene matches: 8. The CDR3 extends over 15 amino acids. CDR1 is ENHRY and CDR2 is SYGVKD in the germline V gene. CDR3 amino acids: CAISDAPGQGSEQYF. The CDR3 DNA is TGTGCCATCAGTGACGCCCCGGGACAGGGGAGCGAGCAGTACTTC.

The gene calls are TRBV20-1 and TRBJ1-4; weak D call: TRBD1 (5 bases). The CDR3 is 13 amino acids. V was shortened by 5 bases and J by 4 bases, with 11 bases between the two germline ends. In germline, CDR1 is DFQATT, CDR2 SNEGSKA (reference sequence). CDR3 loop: CSAGGGDNEKLFF. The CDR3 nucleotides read TGCAGTGCTGGTGGAGGGGATAATGAAAAACTGTTTTTT.

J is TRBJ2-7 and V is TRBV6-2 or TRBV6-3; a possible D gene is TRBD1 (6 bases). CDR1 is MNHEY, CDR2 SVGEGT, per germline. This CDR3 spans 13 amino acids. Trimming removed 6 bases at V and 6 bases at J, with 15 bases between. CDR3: CASSDQPDSEQYF. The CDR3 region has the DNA TGTGCCAGCAGCGATCAACCGGACAGCGAGCAGTACTTC.

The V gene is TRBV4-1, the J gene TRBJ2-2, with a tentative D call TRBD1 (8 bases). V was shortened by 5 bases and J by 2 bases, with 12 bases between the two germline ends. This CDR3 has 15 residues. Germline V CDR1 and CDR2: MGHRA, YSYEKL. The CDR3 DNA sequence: TGCGCCAGCAGCTACAGGGGGGGTAACACCGGGGAGCTGTTTTTT. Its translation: CASSYRGGNTGELFF.

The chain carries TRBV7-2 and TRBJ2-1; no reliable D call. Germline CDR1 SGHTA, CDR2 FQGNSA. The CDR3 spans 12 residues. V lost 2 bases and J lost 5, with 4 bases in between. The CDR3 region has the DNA TGTGCCAGCAGCTTAATCAACAATGAGCAGTTCTTC. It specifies CASSLINNEQFF.

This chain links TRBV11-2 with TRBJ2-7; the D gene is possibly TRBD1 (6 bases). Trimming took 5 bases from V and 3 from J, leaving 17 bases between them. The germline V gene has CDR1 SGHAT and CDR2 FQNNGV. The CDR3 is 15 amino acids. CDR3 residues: CASSPKDRRLYEQYF. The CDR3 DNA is TGTGCCAGCAGCCCAAAAGACAGGCGGCTCTACGAGCAGTACTTC.